Shown below are 26 T cell receptor beta chains from a single sample sequenced in a study of tumour-infiltrating T cells in Burkitt lymphoma. Assay: immunoSEQ multiplex PCR; the TCRdb copy retains only in-frame clones and omits some. The sample consists of more than 45,000 clones, roughly 31% of them appearing once. The sequencing input was tumor tissue. The receptors shown here come from a human donor with Burkitt lymphoma.

The V and J genes are TRBV4-1 and TRBJ1-3; D unclear. The germline CDR1 and CDR2 sequences are MGHRA and YSYEKL. The CDR3 is 18 residues long. V was pared by 0 bases and J by 0 bases, with 15 bases between. CDR3 region: CASSQDRRATSSGNTIYF. DNA for the CDR3: TGCGCCAGCAGCCAAGATAGGCGGGCCACCTCCTCTGGAAACACCATATATTTT.

V usage is TRBV2 and J usage is TRBJ1-2; no firm D call. Germline-derived CDR1 and CDR2 are SNHLY and FYNNEI. V was pared by 7 bases and J by 8 bases, with 14 bases between. The CDR3 loop spans 12 amino acids. The CDR3 reads CASTEGRYGYTF. CDR3 coding DNA: TGTGCCAGCACCGAGGGTCGCTACGGCTACACCTTC.

In its sample, this clone was seen a few times. The gene calls are TRBV5-3 and TRBJ2-5; 15 nucleotides line up with TRBD2. TRBV5-3 is an ORF, and what it does is uncertain. The V and J ends lost 4 bases and 1 base, in that order; junction bases with no gene match: 11. The CDR3 length is 19 residues. The CDR3 sequence: CARSGTGTSGGSFQETQYF. The CDR3 nucleotides are TGTGCCAGAAGCGGAACCGGGACTAGCGGGGGGAGCTTCCAAGAGACCCAGTACTTC.

The V gene is TRBV6-5, the J gene TRBJ1-6, with D perhaps TRBD1 (5 bases). CDR1 MNHEY and CDR2 SVGAGI come from the germline V gene. There are 13 residues in the CDR3. Trimming cost V 10 bases and J 9 bases, with 16 bases left between them. CDR3 region: CATRGRDRSPLHF. CDR3 in DNA: TGTGCCACCCGCGGGAGGGACCGTTCACCCCTCCACTTT.

The chain carries TRBV19 and TRBJ2-2; D might be TRBD2 (5 bases). The CDR3 runs 16 residues. Per germline, CDR1 LNHDA and CDR2 SQIVND (reference sequence). Trimming cost V 1 base and J 0 bases, with 9 bases left between them. In nucleotides, the CDR3 is TGTGCCAGTAGTATAGCCGAGGGATCGAACACCGGGGAGCTGTTTTTT. Protein sequence: CASSIAEGSNTGELFF.

This chain links TRBV7-8 with TRBJ1-2; TRBD1 might be the D (5 bases). The V gene lost 2 bases and the J gene lost 2 bases, with 15 bases spanning the gap. This CDR3 has 16 residues. CDR1 is SGHVS and CDR2 is FQNEAQ in the germline V gene. The CDR3 protein is CASSLLQGRTNYGYTF. Written as DNA, the CDR3 is TGTGCCAGCAGCTTATTGCAGGGACGGACGAACTATGGCTACACCTTC.

There are a few counts of this clone. V is TRBV9 and J is TRBJ1-2; 9 nucleotides align to TRBD1. This CDR3 has 14 residues. CDR1 is SGDLS, CDR2 YYNGEE, per germline. V shed 0 bases, J shed 10 bases, and the junction held 7 bases outside the gene matches. This chain's CDR3 is CASSVGTGGADYTF. CDR3 nucleotides: TGTGCCAGCAGCGTAGGAACAGGGGGCGCGGACTACACCTTC.

This clone was counted between two and nine times. The rearrangement links TRBV5-6 to TRBJ2-3; 8 nucleotides match TRBD2. V lost 0 bases and J lost 0; bases outside the gene matches: 0. The V gene's germline CDR1 is SGHDT and CDR2 YYEEEE. This CDR3 spans 15 amino acids. The CDR3 DNA follows: TGTGCCAGCAGCTTGGGACTAGCGAGCACAGATACGCAGTATTTT. This codes for CASSLGLASTDTQYF.

The sample holds a few counts of this clone. This chain uses TRBV19 with TRBJ1-1; 7 nucleotides agree with TRBD1. This CDR3 spans 11 amino acids. V dropped 9 bases and J dropped 4; count of bases not matched to a gene: 2. Looked up from germline, CDR1 is LNHDA and CDR2 is SQIVND (reference sequence). The CDR3 nucleotides read TGTGCCAGCACAGGGGTCACTGAAGCTTTCTTT. It yields the protein CASTGVTEAFF.

Concerning this clone itself: The sample contains more than one DNA sequence encoding this CDR3. The chain recombines TRBV28 with TRBJ2-7, with D tentatively TRBD1 or TRBD2 (5 bases each). The CDR3 is 11 amino acids. V was trimmed by 8 bases and J by 3 bases, leaving 8 bases between them. Germline loops: CDR1 MDHEN, CDR2 SYDVKM. In DNA, the CDR3 is TGTGCCAGCCGGGGCAGCTACGAGCAGTACTTC. It codes for CASRGSYEQYF.

The chain combines TRBV5-6 with TRBJ2-2; no clear D. The CDR3 has 13 amino acids. Germline values: CDR1 SGHDT, CDR2 YYEEEE. Between the trimmed V and J ends, which lost 2 bases and 7 bases, there was a span of 9 bases. CDR3 coding DNA: TGTGCCAGCAGCTTTCGATACGGCGGGGAGCTGTTTTTT. Residues: CASSFRYGGELFF.

The chain employs TRBV11-1 and TRBJ1-1, with D tentatively TRBD1 (5 bases). Trimming shortened V by 5 bases and J by 3 bases, and 16 bases separated the two germline ends. Germline V gives CDR1 SGHAT, CDR2 FQDESV (reference sequence). The CDR3 is 15 amino acids. The CDR3 region has the DNA TGTGCCAGCAGCCCCCGGGAAGGGGTGGACACTGAAGCTTTCTTT. Protein product: CASSPREGVDTEAFF.

This sequence joins TRBV6-7 and TRBJ1-3; no firm D call. TRBV6-7 is designated an ORF whose function remains uncertain. The CDR3 totals 11 residues. With 9 bases removed from V and 1 base from J, the gap between germline ends came to 4 bases. CDR3 DNA: TGTGCCAGATCTTCTGGAAACACCATATATTTT. It codes for CARSSGNTIYF.

The gene calls are TRBV11-2 and TRBJ1-6; 7 positions match TRBD1. Germline lookup yields CDR1 SGHAT and CDR2 FQNNGV. The V gene end was trimmed by 1 base and the J gene end by 6 bases; junction bases not matched to a gene: 9. CDR3 length equals 17 residues. The CDR3 nucleotides are TGTGCCAGCAGCTTAGCCTCCGGGACAGATTTTAATTCACCCCTCCACTTT. Residues: CASSLASGTDFNSPLHF.

This clone was recorded a few times. The J gene is TRBJ2-3, the V gene TRBV18, with unresolved D. This CDR3 contains 14 residues. Trimming pared 3 bases from V and 8 bases from J, leaving 15 bases between. The germline gives CDR1 KGHSH, CDR2 LQKENI. The CDR3 region is CASSPPGRLGTQYF. The CDR3 DNA is TGTGCCAGCTCACCTCCAGGACGCCTGGGTACGCAGTATTTT.

This clone was observed a few times. This chain joins TRBV30 and TRBJ2-7, with 9 bases that match TRBD1. CDR1 and CDR2 (germline): GTSNPN, SVGIG (reference sequence). V shed 2 bases, J shed 6 bases, and the junction held 8 bases outside the gene matches. The CDR3 consists of 14 residues. CDR3 sequence: CAWSPGTGIFEQYF. In DNA form, the CDR3 reads TGTGCCTGGAGTCCCGGGACAGGGATCTTCGAGCAGTACTTC.

The chain links TRBV29-1 to TRBJ2-7; D assignment may be TRBD1 or TRBD2 (5 bases each). Trimming stripped 7 bases from V and 5 bases from J, with 18 bases between. The CDR3 is 13 amino acids. The V gene's germline CDR1 is SQVTM and CDR2 ANQGSEA. The CDR3 coding sequence is TGCAGCGCTGGAGGCAGGGCTCAGAACGAGCAGTACTTC. Translating gives CSAGGRAQNEQYF.

The table lists this clone with a few counts. The chain is built from TRBV30 and TRBJ2-7, with 7 bases lining up with TRBD1. Germline V gene sequence: CDR1 GTSNPN, CDR2 SVGIG (reference sequence). CDR3 size: 13 residues. J lost 3 bases, V lost 4 bases, and 6 bases had no gene match. The CDR3, as DNA: TGTGCCTGGATGAAGGCAGGGGGCTACGAGCAGTACTTC. This gives the protein CAWMKAGGYEQYF.

The chain employs TRBV7-2 and TRBJ1-6; 8 nucleotides match TRBD1. CDR1 and CDR2 (germline): SGHTA, FQGNSA. CDR3 length: 17 amino acids. The trim removed 4 bases at V and 2 bases at J, leaving 7 bases unmatched. The CDR3 DNA sequence: TGTGCCAGCAGCTCTAAACAGGGGGGACCCTATAATTCACCCCTCCACTTT. It is translated as CASSSKQGGPYNSPLHF.

Only a few counts were recorded for this clone. This chain connects TRBV4-1 to TRBJ2-3; tentatively, D is TRBD2 (6 bases). This CDR3 spans 14 amino acids. Germline V gene lookup returns CDR1 MGHRA and CDR2 YSYEKL. Trimming took off 4 bases at V and 6 bases at J, with 14 bases between the two ends. CDR3 amino acids: CASSPQGRTDTQYF. DNA of the CDR3: TGCGCCAGCAGCCCCCAAGGGAGGACGGATACGCAGTATTTT.

Only one count was recorded for this clone. V usage is TRBV27 and J usage is TRBJ2-5, with D possibly being TRBD1 or TRBD2 (5 bases each). Germline V lookup: CDR1 MNHEY, CDR2 SMNVEV (reference sequence). The V and J ends lost 2 bases and 5 bases respectively, with 15 bases between them. The CDR3 totals 15 residues. The CDR3 here is CASSLAGAPTETQYF. CDR3 in DNA: TGTGCCAGCAGTTTAGCCGGGGCCCCCACGGAGACCCAGTACTTC.

The chain has TRBV5-1 and TRBJ2-5, with 8 bases identical to TRBD1. This CDR3 contains 15 residues. The ends lost 3 bases at V and 3 bases at J; junction bases unmatched: 7. CDR1 is SGHRS, CDR2 YFSETQ, per germline. DNA of the CDR3: TGCGCCAGCAGCTGGACAGGGCCTCGCGAAGAGACCCAGTACTTC. This gives the protein CASSWTGPREETQYF.

Written as DNA, the CDR3 is TGTGCCATCAGTGAAGGGGCGGCCTATAGCAATCAGCCCCAGCATTTT. It is translated as CAISEGAAYSNQPQHF. The V gene is TRBV10-3, the J gene TRBJ1-5; perhaps TRBD1 as D (5 bases). Trimming left V 3 bases short and J 0 bases short, with 12 bases between. In germline, CDR1 is ENHRY, CDR2 SYGVKD. This CDR3 is built from 16 residues.

This clone came up a few times. The V and J genes are TRBV5-1 and TRBJ2-2; TRBD2 aligns across 13 bases. In germline, CDR1 is SGHRS, CDR2 YFSETQ. Unmatched junction bases numbered 7, after V lost 4 bases and J lost 4 bases. CDR3 length equals 17 residues. The CDR3 DNA reads TGCGCCAGCAGCGTCGGGACTAGCGGGGACCGCACCGGGGAGCTGTTTTTT. It is translated as CASSVGTSGDRTGELFF.

This clone appeared a few times. V gene TRBV19 combines with J gene TRBJ1-5; D unclear. The CDR3 is made up of 14 amino acids. Looked up from germline, CDR1 is LNHDA and CDR2 is SQIVND (reference sequence). V lost 6 bases to trimming and J lost 5 bases, with 14 bases between them. The CDR3 is CASSGDTVYQPQHF. The CDR3 coding sequence is TGTGCCAGTAGCGGAGACACTGTTTATCAGCCCCAGCATTTT.

This clone was detected a few times. The genes are TRBV14 and TRBJ1-4, with a weak D call TRBD1 (6 bases). V lost 4 bases to trimming and J lost 5 bases, with 14 bases between them. This CDR3 contains 15 residues. Germline CDR1 and CDR2: SGHDN and FVKESK. CDR3 sequence reads: CASSLGQSKNEKLFF. The CDR3, as DNA: TGTGCCAGCAGCCTTGGACAGTCTAAGAATGAAAAACTGTTTTTT.